These T cell receptor beta chains were read from a single sample in a study of regulatory T cells in long-lasting Graves disease. TCRdb used MiXCR to reprocess the multiplex PCR reads, holding one entry per CDR3 protein. The sample has 300,000 to 500,000 distinct CDR3 sequences, 20% seen once. The sequences come from peripheral blood mononuclear cells (PBMCs), collected when the disease was refractory, from a patient treated with antithyroid drugs. These TCRs come from a female donor with Graves disease. The CDR3 runs from the conserved cysteine through the conserved F or W. The order of the fields is D gene, J gene, clone size, V gene, CDR3 DNA, CDR3 protein. D genes are given only for firm matches. The size field is filled for only some rows; it gives once, few, many or a size class.

D gene: NA; J gene: TRBJ2-2; clone size: NA; V gene: TRBV12-3/TRBV12-4; CDR3 DNA: TGTGCCAGCTTTAGGACAGAGAACACCGGGGAGCTGTTTTTT; CDR3 protein: CASFRTENTGELFF
D gene: TRBD2; J gene: TRBJ2-7; clone size: NA; V gene: TRBV6-2/TRBV6-3; CDR3 DNA: TGTGCCAGCAGTTACTCGCAAAGTACTAGCGGCTACGAGCAGTACTTC; CDR3 protein: CASSYSQSTSGYEQYF
D gene: NA; J gene: TRBJ2-5; clone size: NA; V gene: TRBV3-1; CDR3 DNA: TGTGCCAGCAGCCACGTAGCAACTACACAAGAGACCCAGTACTTC; CDR3 protein: CASSHVATTQETQYF
D gene: TRBD2; J gene: TRBJ2-3; clone size: NA; V gene: TRBV7-2; CDR3 DNA: TGTGCCAGCAGCCGAGCGGGAGGGCCGGGAGATACGCAGTATTTT; CDR3 protein: CASSRAGGPGDTQYF
D gene: NA; J gene: TRBJ2-1; clone size: NA; V gene: TRBV7-2; CDR3 DNA: TGTGCCAGCAGCCCCGGCGCCGGGAGTATCGGTGAGCAGTTCTTC; CDR3 protein: CASSPGAGSIGEQFF
D gene: TRBD2; J gene: TRBJ2-2; clone size: NA; V gene: TRBV20-1; CDR3 DNA: TGCAGTGCTAGACCGACTAGCGGGAGGCCTACGAACACCGGGGAGCTGTTTTTT; CDR3 protein: CSARPTSGRPTNTGELFF
D gene: TRBD2; J gene: TRBJ2-3; clone size: NA; V gene: TRBV6-5; CDR3 DNA: TGTGCCAGCAGTTACTCGCGGGAGCGTGCAGATACGCAGTATTTT; CDR3 protein: CASSYSRERADTQYF
D gene: TRBD2; J gene: TRBJ2-5; clone size: many; V gene: TRBV19; CDR3 DNA: TGTGCCAGTAGTCGCTTTAGCGGGATGAGAGAGACCCAGTACTTC; CDR3 protein: CASSRFSGMRETQYF
D gene: NA; J gene: TRBJ2-3; clone size: few; V gene: TRBV7-7; CDR3 DNA: TGTGCTAGCAGCTTAGCTCATGGAGATACGCAGTATTTT; CDR3 protein: CASSLAHGDTQYF
D gene: NA; J gene: TRBJ2-5; clone size: few; V gene: TRBV5-6; CDR3 DNA: TGTGCCAGCAGTCGGGACGATCAAGAGACCCAGTACTTC; CDR3 protein: CASSRDDQETQYF
D gene: NA; J gene: TRBJ1-1; clone size: many; V gene: TRBV3-1; CDR3 DNA: TGTGCCAGCAGCCAAGGGCAGTTGAACACTGAAGCTTTCTTT; CDR3 protein: CASSQGQLNTEAFF
D gene: NA; J gene: TRBJ2-7; clone size: few; V gene: TRBV7-2; CDR3 DNA: TGTGCCAGCAGCTTAATCTGGACCTCCTACGAGCAGTACTTC; CDR3 protein: CASSLIWTSYEQYF
D gene: NA; J gene: TRBJ2-7; clone size: many; V gene: TRBV7-2; CDR3 DNA: TGTGCCAGCAGCTTAGGGCGTTTTAAGCAGTACTTC; CDR3 protein: CASSLGRFKQYF
D gene: NA; J gene: TRBJ1-6; clone size: many; V gene: TRBV27; CDR3 DNA: TGTGCCAGCAGTTCAACTCGTTCACCCCTCCACTTT; CDR3 protein: CASSSTRSPLHF
D gene: NA; J gene: TRBJ1-1; clone size: NA; V gene: TRBV7-2; CDR3 DNA: TGTGCCAGCAGCTTCACGGTAACTGAAGCTTTCTTT; CDR3 protein: CASSFTVTEAFF
D gene: NA; J gene: TRBJ2-5; clone size: few; V gene: TRBV20-1; CDR3 DNA: TGCAGTGCTAGAAGGGGGAAGGGGGAGACCCAGTACTTC; CDR3 protein: CSARRGKGETQYF
D gene: NA; J gene: TRBJ2-7; clone size: NA; V gene: TRBV14; CDR3 DNA: TGTGCCAGCAGCCCCGAACCCCCAGATGAGCAGTACTTC; CDR3 protein: CASSPEPPDEQYF
D gene: NA; J gene: TRBJ1-2; clone size: many; V gene: TRBV30; CDR3 DNA: TGTGCCTGGAATTCTAGAACGGACAGTAACTATGGCTACACCTTC; CDR3 protein: CAWNSRTDSNYGYTF
D gene: TRBD1; J gene: TRBJ1-4; clone size: many; V gene: TRBV12-3/TRBV12-4; CDR3 DNA: TGTGCCAGCAGTCCCACAGGGGGAACTAATGAAAAACTGTTTTTT; CDR3 protein: CASSPTGGTNEKLFF
D gene: TRBD2; J gene: TRBJ2-5; clone size: many; V gene: TRBV28; CDR3 DNA: TGTGCCAGCAGTCCACGGACTAGCGGGAGAGGCCAAGAGACCCAGTACTTC; CDR3 protein: CASSPRTSGRGQETQYF
D gene: NA; J gene: TRBJ2-5; clone size: once; V gene: TRBV3-2; CDR3 DNA: TGTGCCAGCAGCCAGGTACGCGGACAAGAGACCCAGTACTTC; CDR3 protein: CASSQVRGQETQYF
D gene: NA; J gene: TRBJ1-5; clone size: many; V gene: TRBV10-3; CDR3 DNA: TGTGCCATCAGTGATCCCGAATTGAGGGGCAATCAGCCCCAGCATTTT; CDR3 protein: CAISDPELRGNQPQHF
D gene: TRBD1; J gene: TRBJ1-2; clone size: once; V gene: TRBV6-2/TRBV6-3; CDR3 DNA: TGTGCCAGCAGTTACGTAAGGACAGGGGGCGGGGATGGCTACACCTTC; CDR3 protein: CASSYVRTGGGDGYTF
D gene: NA; J gene: TRBJ1-1; clone size: NA; V gene: TRBV20-1; CDR3 DNA: TGCAGTGCGAAAAGCTCGGAAGCCACTGAAGCTTTCTTT; CDR3 protein: CSAKSSEATEAFF
D gene: NA; J gene: TRBJ2-5; clone size: few; V gene: TRBV4-3; CDR3 DNA: TGCGCCAGCAGCCAAGAGTGGGCTAGCCGAGAGACCCAGTACTTC; CDR3 protein: CASSQEWASRETQYF
D gene: NA; J gene: TRBJ2-2; clone size: NA; V gene: TRBV6-5; CDR3 DNA: TGTGCCAGCAGTTACATGGGGATTAACACCGGGGAGCTGTTTTTT; CDR3 protein: CASSYMGINTGELFF
D gene: TRBD2; J gene: TRBJ2-1; clone size: NA; V gene: TRBV5-1; CDR3 DNA: TGCGCCAGCAGCCCTAGCGGGAACACCTACAATGAGCAGTTCTTC; CDR3 protein: CASSPSGNTYNEQFF